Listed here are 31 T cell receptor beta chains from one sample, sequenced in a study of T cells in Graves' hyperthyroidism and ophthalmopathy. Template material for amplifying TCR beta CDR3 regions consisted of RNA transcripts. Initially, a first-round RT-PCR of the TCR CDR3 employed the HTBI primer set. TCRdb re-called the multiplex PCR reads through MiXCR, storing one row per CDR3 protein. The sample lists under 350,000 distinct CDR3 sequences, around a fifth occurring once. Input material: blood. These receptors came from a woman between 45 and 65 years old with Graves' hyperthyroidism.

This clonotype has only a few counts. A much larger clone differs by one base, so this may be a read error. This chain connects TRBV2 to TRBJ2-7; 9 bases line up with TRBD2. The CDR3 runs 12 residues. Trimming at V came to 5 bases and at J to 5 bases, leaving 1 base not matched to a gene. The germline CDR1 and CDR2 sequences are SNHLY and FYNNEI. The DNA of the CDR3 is TGTGCCAGCAGTAGCGGGGGGCACGAGCAGTACTTC. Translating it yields CASSSGGHEQYF.

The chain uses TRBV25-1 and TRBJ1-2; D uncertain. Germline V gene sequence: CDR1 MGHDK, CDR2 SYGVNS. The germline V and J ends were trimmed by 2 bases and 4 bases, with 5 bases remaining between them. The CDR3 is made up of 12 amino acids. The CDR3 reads CASSEVSYGYTF. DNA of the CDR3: TGTGCCAGCAGTGAAGTGAGCTATGGCTACACCTTC.

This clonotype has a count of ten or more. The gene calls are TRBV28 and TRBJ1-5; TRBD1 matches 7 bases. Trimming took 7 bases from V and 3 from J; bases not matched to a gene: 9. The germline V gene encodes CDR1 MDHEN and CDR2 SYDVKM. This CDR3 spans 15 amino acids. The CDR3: CASTEEGAFNQPQHF. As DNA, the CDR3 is TGTGCCAGCACGGAGGAGGGGGCCTTCAATCAGCCCCAGCATTTT.

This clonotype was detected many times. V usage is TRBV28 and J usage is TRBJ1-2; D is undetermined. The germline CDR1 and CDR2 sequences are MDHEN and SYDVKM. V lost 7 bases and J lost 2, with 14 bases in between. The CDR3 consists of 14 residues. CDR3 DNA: TGTGCCAGCACCCCGGGCAGCCAGAACTATGGCTACACCTTC. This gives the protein CASTPGSQNYGYTF.

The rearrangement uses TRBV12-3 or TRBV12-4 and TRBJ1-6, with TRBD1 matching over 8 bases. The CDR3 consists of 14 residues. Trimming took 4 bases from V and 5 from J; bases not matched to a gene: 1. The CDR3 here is CASSSGGDNSPLHF. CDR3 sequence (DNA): TGTGCCAGCAGTTCAGGGGGCGATAATTCACCCCTCCACTTT.

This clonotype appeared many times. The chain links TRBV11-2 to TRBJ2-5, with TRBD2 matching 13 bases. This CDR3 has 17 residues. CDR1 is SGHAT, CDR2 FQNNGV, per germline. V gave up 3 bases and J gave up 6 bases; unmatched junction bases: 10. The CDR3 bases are TGTGCCAGCAGCTTCGAAATCGGGACTAGCGGGATGCAGACCCAGTACTTC. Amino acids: CASSFEIGTSGMQTQYF.

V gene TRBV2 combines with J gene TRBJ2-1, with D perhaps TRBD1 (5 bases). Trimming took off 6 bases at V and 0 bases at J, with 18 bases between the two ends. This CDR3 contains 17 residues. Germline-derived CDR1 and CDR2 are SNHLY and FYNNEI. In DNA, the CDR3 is TGTGCCAGCAGGAAGGGGCCGCTAGAAGACTCCTACAATGAGCAGTTCTTC. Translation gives CASRKGPLEDSYNEQFF. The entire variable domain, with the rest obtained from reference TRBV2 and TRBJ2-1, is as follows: EPEVTQTPSHQVTQMGQEVILRCVPISNHLYFYWYRQILGQKVEFLVSFYNNEISEKSEIFDDQFSVERPDGSNFTLKIRSTKLEDSAMYFCASRKGPLEDSYNEQFFGPGTRLTVL.

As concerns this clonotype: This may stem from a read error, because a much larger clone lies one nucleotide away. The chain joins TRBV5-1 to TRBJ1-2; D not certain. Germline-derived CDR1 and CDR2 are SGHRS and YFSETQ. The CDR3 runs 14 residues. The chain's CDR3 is CTSSLVSFDYGYTF. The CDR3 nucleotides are TGCACCAGCAGCTTGGTTTCGTTTGACTATGGCTACACCTTC.

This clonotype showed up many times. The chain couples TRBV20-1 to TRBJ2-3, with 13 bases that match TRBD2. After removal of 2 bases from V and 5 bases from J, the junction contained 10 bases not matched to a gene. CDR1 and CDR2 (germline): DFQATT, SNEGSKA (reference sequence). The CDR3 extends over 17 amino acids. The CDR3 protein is CSARQLGLAGVRDTQYF. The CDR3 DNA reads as TGCAGTGCTAGACAACTAGGACTAGCGGGGGTTAGAGATACGCAGTATTTT.

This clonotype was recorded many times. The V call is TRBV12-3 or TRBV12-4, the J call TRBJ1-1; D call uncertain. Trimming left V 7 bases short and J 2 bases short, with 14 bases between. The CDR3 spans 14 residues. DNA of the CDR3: TGTGCCAGCATGAGACATTTATCAAACACTGAAGCTTTCTTT. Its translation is CASMRHLSNTEAFF.

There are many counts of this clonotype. The CDR3 protein is CASILQGIGEAFF. CDR3 bases: TGTGCCAGCATCCTTCAGGGGATCGGAGAAGCTTTCTTT. The chain recombines TRBV12-3 or TRBV12-4 with TRBJ1-1; D is possibly TRBD1 (6 bases). The CDR3 has 13 residues. The V end was cut by 7 bases, the J end by 8 bases, with 17 bases between.

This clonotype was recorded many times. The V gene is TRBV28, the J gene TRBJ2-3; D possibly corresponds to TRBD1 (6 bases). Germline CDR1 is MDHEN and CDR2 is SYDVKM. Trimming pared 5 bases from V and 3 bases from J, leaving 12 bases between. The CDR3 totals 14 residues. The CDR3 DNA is TGTGCCAGCAGTCACGGACAGCAAACAGATACGCAGTATTTT. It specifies CASSHGQQTDTQYF.

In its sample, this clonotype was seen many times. The CDR3 sequence is CASSPLWGRSYNEQFF. CDR3 in DNA: TGTGCCAGCAGCCCTCTGTGGGGTCGGTCCTACAATGAGCAGTTCTTC. The chain uses TRBV7-9 and TRBJ2-1; D is ambiguous. The germline CDR1 and CDR2 sequences are SEHNR and FQNEAQ (reference sequence). The V end lost 5 bases, the J end lost 1 base, and 15 bases lay between the germline ends. The CDR3 spans 16 residues. Full variable domain (outside the CDR3, taken from reference TRBV7-9 and TRBJ2-1): DTGVSQNPRHKITKRGQNVTFRCDPISEHNRLYWYRQTLGQGPEFLTYFQNEAQLEKSRLLSDRFSAERPKGSFSTLEIQRTEQGDSAMYLCASSPLWGRSYNEQFFGPGTRLTVL.

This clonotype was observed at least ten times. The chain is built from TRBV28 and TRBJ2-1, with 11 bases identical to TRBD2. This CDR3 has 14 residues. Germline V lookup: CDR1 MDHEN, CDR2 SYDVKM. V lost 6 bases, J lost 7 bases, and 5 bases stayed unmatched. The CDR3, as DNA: TGTGCCAGCAGAACTAGCGGGAGATGGAATGAGCAGTTCTTC. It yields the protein CASRTSGRWNEQFF.

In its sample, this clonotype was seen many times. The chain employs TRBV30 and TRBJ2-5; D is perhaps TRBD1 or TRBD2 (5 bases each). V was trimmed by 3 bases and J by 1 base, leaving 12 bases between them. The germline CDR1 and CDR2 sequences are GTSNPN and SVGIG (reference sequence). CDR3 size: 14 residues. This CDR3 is CAWRRGRIQETQYF. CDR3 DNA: TGTGCCTGGAGACGGGGACGGATCCAAGAGACCCAGTACTTC.

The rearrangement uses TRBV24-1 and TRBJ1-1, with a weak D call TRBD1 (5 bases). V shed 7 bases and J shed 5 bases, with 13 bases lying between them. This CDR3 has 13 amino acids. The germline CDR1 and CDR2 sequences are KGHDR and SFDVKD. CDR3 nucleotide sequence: TGTGCCACCAGCGACCGCTGGGGGACTGAAGCTTTCTTT. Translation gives CATSDRWGTEAFF.

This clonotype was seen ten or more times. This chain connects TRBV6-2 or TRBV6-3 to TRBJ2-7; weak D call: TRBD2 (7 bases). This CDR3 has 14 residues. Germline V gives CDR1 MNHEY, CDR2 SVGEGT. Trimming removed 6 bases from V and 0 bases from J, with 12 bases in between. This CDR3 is CASSEGGDSYEQYF. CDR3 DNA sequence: TGTGCCAGCAGCGAAGGGGGGGACTCCTACGAGCAGTACTTC.

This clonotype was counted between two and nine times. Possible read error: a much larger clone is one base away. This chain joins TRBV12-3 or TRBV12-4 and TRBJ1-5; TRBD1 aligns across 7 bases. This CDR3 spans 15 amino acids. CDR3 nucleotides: TGTGCCGGCAGTTCTCGACAGGGTACCAATCAGCCCCAGCATTTT. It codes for CAGSSRQGTNQPQHF.

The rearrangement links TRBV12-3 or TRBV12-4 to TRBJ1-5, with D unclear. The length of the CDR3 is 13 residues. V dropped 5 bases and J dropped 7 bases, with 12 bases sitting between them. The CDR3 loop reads CASSAAFGQPQHF. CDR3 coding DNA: TGTGCCAGCAGTGCAGCCTTTGGGCAGCCCCAGCATTTT.

The CDR3 spells CASILAPEGGRYEQYF. The DNA of the CDR3 is TGTGCCAGCATACTAGCGCCGGAGGGGGGACGATACGAGCAGTACTTC. The chain combines TRBV2 with TRBJ2-7; TRBD2 is a possible D gene (7 bases). V was trimmed by 7 bases and J by 4 bases, leaving 23 bases between them. CDR1 and CDR2 from the germline V gene are SNHLY and FYNNEI. The CDR3 sequence is 16 residues long.

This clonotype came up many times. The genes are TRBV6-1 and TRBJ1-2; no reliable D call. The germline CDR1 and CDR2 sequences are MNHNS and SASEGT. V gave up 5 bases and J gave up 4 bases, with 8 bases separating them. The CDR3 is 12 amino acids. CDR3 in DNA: TGTGCCAGCAGTAAGGGCCTCTATGGCTACACCTTC. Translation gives CASSKGLYGYTF.

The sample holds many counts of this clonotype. Here the CDR3 DNA reads TGTGCCAGCAGTCCCTATCAGGGGCTGAACACTGAAGCTTTCTTT. Its translation: CASSPYQGLNTEAFF. The V and J genes are TRBV28 and TRBJ1-1, with D maybe TRBD1 (6 bases). This CDR3 contains 15 residues. V lost 5 bases to trimming and J lost 0 bases, with 13 bases between them. Germline V gives CDR1 MDHEN, CDR2 SYDVKM.

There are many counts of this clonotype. The CDR3 sequence: CASSNQGGGSYEQYF. CDR3 in DNA: TGTGCCAGCAGCAATCAGGGAGGAGGATCCTACGAGCAGTACTTC. The gene calls are TRBV6-1 and TRBJ2-7, with D possibly being TRBD2 (6 bases). Germline values: CDR1 MNHNS, CDR2 SASEGT. The V end lost 6 bases, the J end lost 1 base, and 16 bases lay between the germline ends. The CDR3 spans 15 residues.

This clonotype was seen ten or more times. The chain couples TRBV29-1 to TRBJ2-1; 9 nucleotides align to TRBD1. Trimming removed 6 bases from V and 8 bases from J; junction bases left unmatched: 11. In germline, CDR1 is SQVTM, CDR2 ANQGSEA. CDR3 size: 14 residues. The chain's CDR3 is CSVPQGADNHEQFF. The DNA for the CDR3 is TGCAGCGTACCACAGGGGGCAGACAACCATGAGCAGTTCTTC.

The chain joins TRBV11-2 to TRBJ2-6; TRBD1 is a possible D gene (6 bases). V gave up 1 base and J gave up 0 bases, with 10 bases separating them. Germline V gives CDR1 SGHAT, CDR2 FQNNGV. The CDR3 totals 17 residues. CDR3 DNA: TGTGCCAGCAGCTTAGTTCGAGGGGGCTCTGGGGCCAACGTCCTGACTTTC. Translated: CASSLVRGGSGANVLTF.

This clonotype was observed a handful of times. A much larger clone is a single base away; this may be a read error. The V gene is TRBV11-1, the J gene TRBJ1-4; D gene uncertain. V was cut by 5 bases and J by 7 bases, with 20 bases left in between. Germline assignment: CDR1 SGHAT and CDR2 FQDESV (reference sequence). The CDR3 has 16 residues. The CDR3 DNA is TGTGCCAGCAGCCTCGGCGGAGTCGACTGGCGTGAAAAACTGTTTTTT. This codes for CASSLGGVDWREKLFF.

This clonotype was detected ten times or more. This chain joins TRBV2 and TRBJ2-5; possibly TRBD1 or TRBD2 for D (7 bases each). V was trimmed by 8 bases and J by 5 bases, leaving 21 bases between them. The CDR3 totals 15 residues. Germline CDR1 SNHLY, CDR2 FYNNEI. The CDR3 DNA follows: TGTGCCAGCCAGCTCCAGGGGGGGACCGCGGAGACCCAGTACTTC. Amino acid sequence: CASQLQGGTAETQYF.

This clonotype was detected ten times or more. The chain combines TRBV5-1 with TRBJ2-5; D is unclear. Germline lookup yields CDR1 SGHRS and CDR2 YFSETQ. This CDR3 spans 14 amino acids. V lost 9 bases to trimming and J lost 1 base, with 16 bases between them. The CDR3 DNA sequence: TGCGCCATCAGTTTCCCGACGGTCCAAGAGACCCAGTACTTC. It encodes CAISFPTVQETQYF. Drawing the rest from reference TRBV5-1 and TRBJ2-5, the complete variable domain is KAGVTQTPRYLIKTRGQQVTLSCSPISGHRSVSWYQQTPGQGLQFLFEYFSETQRNKGNFPGRFSGRQFSNSRSEMNVSTLELGDSALYLCAISFPTVQETQYFGPGTRLLVL.

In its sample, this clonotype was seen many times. This CDR3 reads CASRLGQGPYNEQFF. The CDR3 bases are TGTGCCAGTAGACTGGGACAGGGGCCCTACAATGAGCAGTTCTTC. The chain links TRBV19 to TRBJ2-1; 10 bases line up with TRBD1. CDR1 LNHDA and CDR2 SQIVND come from the germline V gene (reference sequence). This CDR3 contains 15 residues. The V gene end was trimmed by 6 bases and the J gene end by 2 bases; junction bases not matched to a gene: 4.

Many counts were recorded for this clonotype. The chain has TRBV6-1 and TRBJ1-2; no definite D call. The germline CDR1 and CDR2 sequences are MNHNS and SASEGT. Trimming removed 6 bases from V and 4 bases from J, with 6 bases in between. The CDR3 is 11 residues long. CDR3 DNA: TGTGCCAGCAGGAGAATCTATGGCTACACCTTC. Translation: CASRRIYGYTF.

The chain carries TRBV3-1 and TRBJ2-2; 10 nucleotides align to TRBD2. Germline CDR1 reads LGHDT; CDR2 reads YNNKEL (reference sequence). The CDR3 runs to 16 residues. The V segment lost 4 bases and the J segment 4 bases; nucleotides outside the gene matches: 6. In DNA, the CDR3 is TGTGCCAGCAGCCGAGCGGGGGGGCCAAGCACCGGGGAGCTGTTTTTT. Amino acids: CASSRAGGPSTGELFF.